Each of the 18 T cell receptor beta chains below was sequenced from the same sample in a study of CD8 T cells in Susac syndrome. Random-hexamer reverse transcription was applied to roughly 0.45 to 1 ug RNA. Using its own MiXCR run on the immunoSEQ multiplex PCR reads, TCRdb lists one record per CDR3 protein. The sample has roughly 100,000 distinct CDR3 sequences, about 96% seen once. The sequencing input was CD8+ T cells from PBMCs. These receptors all come from a human donor with Susac syndrome.

The chain links TRBV30 to TRBJ1-2; D gene unclear. Germline V lookup: CDR1 GTSNPN, CDR2 SVGIG (reference sequence). The V and J ends lost 2 bases and 8 bases respectively, with 15 bases between them. The CDR3 spans 13 residues. The CDR3 loop is CAWSQAVNDGYTF. CDR3 DNA sequence: TGTGCCTGGAGTCAGGCTGTGAATGACGGCTACACCTTC.

The gene calls are TRBV7-2 and TRBJ2-1; 7 positions agree with TRBD1. Per the germline V gene, CDR1 is SGHTA and CDR2 is FQGNSA. This CDR3 has 14 amino acids. With 2 bases clipped from V and 6 bases from J, the junction kept 4 bases outside the gene matches. CDR3 coding DNA: TGTGCCAGCAGCTTACGAACAGGGGTCAATGAGCAGTTCTTC. Translation: CASSLRTGVNEQFF.

The chain employs TRBV13 and TRBJ2-3; TRBD2 matches at 8 bases. This CDR3 is 15 amino acids long. Looked up from germline, CDR1 is PRHDT and CDR2 is FYEKMQ (reference sequence). V shed 4 bases, J shed 6 bases, and the junction held 9 bases outside the gene matches. The CDR3 region is CASSSDAGTRDTQYF. The CDR3 DNA reads TGTGCCAGCAGCTCTGACGCGGGGACTAGGGATACGCAGTATTTT.

The J gene is TRBJ2-7, the V gene TRBV4-3, with no clear D. Trimming removed 1 base from V and 1 base from J, with 8 bases in between. Germline-derived CDR1 and CDR2 are LGHNA and YSLEER. CDR3 length: 14 residues. The CDR3 region is CASSQALGSYEQYF. The DNA of the CDR3 is TGCGCCAGCAGCCAAGCTCTGGGTTCCTACGAGCAGTACTTC.

The chain is built from TRBV28 and TRBJ2-2; D ambiguous. V shed 4 bases and J shed 1 base, with 1 base lying between them. The V gene's germline CDR1 is MDHEN and CDR2 SYDVKM. The CDR3 is 12 residues long. CDR3 nucleotides: TGTGCCAGCAGTTGGAACACCGGGGAGCTGTTTTTT. Protein product: CASSWNTGELFF.

The rearrangement joins TRBV12-3 or TRBV12-4 to TRBJ1-2; maybe TRBD1 (5 bases). The length of the CDR3 is 15 residues. Trimming took 7 bases from V and 3 from J, leaving 18 bases between them. CDR3 sequence: CASTPPGGWDYGYTF. The CDR3 DNA reads TGTGCCAGCACGCCCCCGGGGGGTTGGGACTATGGCTACACCTTC.

This chain uses TRBV6-5 with TRBJ2-7; perhaps TRBD1 as D (6 bases). The CDR3 contains 13 residues. Germline loops: CDR1 MNHEY, CDR2 SVGAGI. V shed 8 bases and J shed 4 bases, with 15 bases lying between them. CDR3 in DNA: TGTGCCAGCGGGGTCAGGGGTAGGTACGAGCAGTACTTC. Amino acids: CASGVRGRYEQYF.

This rearrangement joins TRBV20-1 to TRBJ2-1; D is possibly TRBD2 (6 bases). The CDR3 runs 14 residues. Trimming pared 2 bases from V and 6 bases from J, leaving 14 bases between. CDR1 DFQATT and CDR2 SNEGSKA come from the germline V gene (reference sequence). The CDR3 DNA follows: TGCAGTGCTAGATCCCGGGACTTTCGCAATGAGCAGTTCTTC. Its translation: CSARSRDFRNEQFF.

This sequence joins TRBV20-1 and TRBJ1-1; possible D gene TRBD1, 5 bases. Germline loops: CDR1 DFQATT, CDR2 SNEGSKA (reference sequence). V dropped 6 bases and J dropped 4 bases, with 15 bases sitting between them. CDR3 size: 13 residues. DNA of the CDR3: TGCAGTGCAGGAATACTCCAGGGCACTGAAGCTTTCTTT. Its translation is CSAGILQGTEAFF.

V gene TRBV19 combines with J gene TRBJ1-2; D is uncertain. The CDR3 is 13 amino acids. Deletions cut 5 bases from V and 8 bases from J, with 15 bases between. The V gene's germline CDR1 is LNHDA and CDR2 SQIVND (reference sequence). The CDR3: CASSAQSSGGYTF. CDR3 sequence (DNA): TGTGCCAGTAGTGCCCAGTCTTCGGGCGGCTACACCTTC.

The V and J genes are TRBV5-6 and TRBJ1-1, with TRBD1 as a possible D gene (5 bases). Per the germline V gene, CDR1 is SGHDT and CDR2 is YYEEEE. V was pared by 1 base and J by 4 bases, with 8 bases between. The CDR3 runs to 13 residues. CDR3 in DNA: TGTGCCAGCAGCTTGACAGGCACCACTGAAGCTTTCTTT. Translation gives CASSLTGTTEAFF. Variable domain in full (rest from reference TRBV5-6 and TRBJ1-1): DAGVTQSPTHLIKTRGQQVTLRCSPKSGHDTVSWYQQALGQGPQFIFQYYEEEERQRGNFPDRFSGHQFPNYSSELNVNALLLGDSALYLCASSLTGTTEAFFGQGTRLTVV.

This chain's CDR3 is CASSPNYYGYTF. CDR3 sequence (DNA): TGTGCCAGCAGTCCCAATTACTATGGCTACACCTTC. The chain couples TRBV7-2 to TRBJ1-2; D remains ambiguous. Germline CDR1 is SGHTA and CDR2 is FQGNSA. Trimming left V 6 bases short and J 3 bases short, with 8 bases between. The CDR3 has 12 residues.

The gene calls are TRBV11-2 and TRBJ2-2; D call uncertain. Trimming removed 5 bases at V and 2 bases at J, with 15 bases between. The length of the CDR3 is 16 residues. From germline, CDR1 is SGHAT and CDR2 FQNNGV. The CDR3 coding sequence is TGTGCCAGCAGCACCGGTCCAGAAGTTAACACCGGGGAGCTGTTTTTT. Its translation: CASSTGPEVNTGELFF.

The J gene is TRBJ1-5, the V gene TRBV27, with D tentatively TRBD1 (5 bases). Germline CDR1 and CDR2: MNHEY and SMNVEV (reference sequence). Trimming left V 6 bases short and J 5 bases short, with 14 bases between. This CDR3 has 14 amino acids. The CDR3 sequence: CASRLGGKDQPQHF. The CDR3 DNA reads as TGTGCCAGCAGGTTGGGGGGGAAGGATCAGCCCCAGCATTTT.

V and J are TRBV30 and TRBJ2-1; D uncertain. The CDR3 is 13 residues long. Germline lookup yields CDR1 GTSNPN and CDR2 SVGIG (reference sequence). The germline V and J ends were trimmed by 3 bases and 3 bases, with 9 bases remaining between them. The CDR3 sequence: CAWSPGRYNEQFF. DNA for the CDR3: TGTGCCTGGAGCCCTGGACGCTACAATGAGCAGTTCTTC.

CDR3 nucleotides: TGTGCCAGCAGTGGACAGGGACAATATGGCTACACCTTC. Protein sequence: CASSGQGQYGYTF. J is TRBJ1-2 and V is TRBV6-5; TRBD1 matches 8 bases. Germline CDR1 MNHEY, CDR2 SVGAGI. CDR3 size: 13 residues. V lost 5 bases, J lost 5 bases, and 4 bases stayed unmatched.

The chain is built from TRBV9 and TRBJ2-3; D not certain. The CDR3 has 11 residues. The ends were cut back, 3 bases at V and 6 bases at J, with 5 bases in the middle. Germline CDR1 is SGDLS and CDR2 is YYNGEE. In DNA form, the CDR3 reads TGTGCCAGCAGCGCGGCCGATACGCAGTATTTT. Its translation: CASSAADTQYF.

The V gene is TRBV12-3 or TRBV12-4, the J gene TRBJ2-5; unclear D gene. CDR3 length: 11 amino acids. Deletions cut 1 base from V and 7 bases from J, with 4 bases between. The CDR3 bases are TGTGCCAGCAGTTTAGAGGGGACCCAGTACTTC. Its protein product is CASSLEGTQYF.